A single T cell receptor (beta chain) is shown here with its context. Its antigen is not identified. The source of the sample is a study of radiotherapy plus CTLA-4 blockade in lung cancer. V was shortened by 4 bases and J by 7 bases, with 16 bases between the two germline ends. This CDR3 region has 14 residues. Germline lookup yields CDR1 MGHRA and CDR2 YSYEKL. The study gave focal radiation plus ipilimumab CTLA-4 blockade to patients with chemo-refractory metastatic non-small-cell lung cancer. Profiled with immunoSEQ multiplex PCR; TCRdb holds only in-frame clones, not every one. This sample yields about 39,000 clones, of which roughly 79% are seen a single time; about a quarter belongs to the top ten. Study-level results: With interferon-beta, early dynamics of blood T cell clones were reported to best predict response. An expansion of tumor-derived TCR clones occurred in blood after radiotherapy plus ipilimumab.

The input for sequencing was peripheral blood, taken from a patient treated with radiotherapy plus ipilimumab. This sequence joins TRBV4-1 and TRBJ2-5; D possibly corresponds to TRBD2 (6 bases). The TCR was taken from a human donor with non-small cell lung cancer that progressed on radiotherapy plus ipilimumab. For the CDR3, the DNA is TGCGCCAGCAGCCCCCGGGACTTCCCCCGGACCCAGTACTTC. Translating gives CASSPRDFPRTQYF.